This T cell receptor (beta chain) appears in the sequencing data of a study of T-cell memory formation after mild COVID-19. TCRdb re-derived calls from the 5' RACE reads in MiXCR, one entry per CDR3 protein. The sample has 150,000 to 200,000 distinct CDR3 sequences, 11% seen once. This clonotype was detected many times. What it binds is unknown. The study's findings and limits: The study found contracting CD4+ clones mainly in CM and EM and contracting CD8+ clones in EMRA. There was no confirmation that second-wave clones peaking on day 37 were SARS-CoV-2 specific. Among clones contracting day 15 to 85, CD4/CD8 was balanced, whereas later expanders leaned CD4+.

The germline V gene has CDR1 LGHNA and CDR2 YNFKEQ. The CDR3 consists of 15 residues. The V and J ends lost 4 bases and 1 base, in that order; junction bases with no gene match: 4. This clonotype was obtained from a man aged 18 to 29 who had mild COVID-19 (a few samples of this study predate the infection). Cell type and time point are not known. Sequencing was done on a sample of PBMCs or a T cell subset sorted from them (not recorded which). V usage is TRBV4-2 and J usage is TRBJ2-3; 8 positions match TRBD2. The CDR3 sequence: CASSRSGGGTDTQYF. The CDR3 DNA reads TGTGCCAGCAGCCGGAGCGGGGGAGGCACAGATACGCAGTATTTT.